These T cell receptor beta chains were read from a single sample in a study of cytomegalovirus exposure and HLA in healthy donors. The repertoire was sequenced with immunoSEQ multiplex PCR; TCRdb's copy has only in-frame clones and lacks some. The sample contains roughly 120,000 clones, 77% of which appear only once. Input material: PBMCs. All receptors derive from a man aged 18 to 30 in good health and CMV-seropositive. The CDR3 runs from the conserved cysteine through the conserved F or W. Fields, in order: CDR3 protein, J gene, CDR3 length, V gene.

CASSEGQLYGYTF	TRBJ1-2	13	TRBV5-8
CASKETQMGNQPQHF	TRBJ1-5	15	TRBV2
CASSYGSGTGELFF	TRBJ2-2	14	TRBV27
CSVGQGASDTQYF	TRBJ2-3	13	TRBV29-1
CASSVVAGGPTGELFF	TRBJ2-2	16	TRBV9
CASSPPAGANEKLFF	TRBJ1-4	15	TRBV18
CASSERGTGPYGYTF	TRBJ1-2	15	TRBV10-2
CAISDGQGKSTQYF	TRBJ2-3	14	TRBV10-3
CASSVGGTDTQYF	TRBJ2-3	13	TRBV9
CAWSSRYSSYEQYF	TRBJ2-7	14	TRBV30
CASSLAGGHTEAFF	TRBJ1-1	14	TRBV7-9
CSVVDGVEETQYF	TRBJ2-5	13	TRBV29-1
CASSDRDRARPQHF	TRBJ1-5	14	TRBV18
CASSLGTANEKLFF	TRBJ1-4	14	TRBV5-6
CASSQDRGGGEKLFF	TRBJ1-4	15	TRBV4-2